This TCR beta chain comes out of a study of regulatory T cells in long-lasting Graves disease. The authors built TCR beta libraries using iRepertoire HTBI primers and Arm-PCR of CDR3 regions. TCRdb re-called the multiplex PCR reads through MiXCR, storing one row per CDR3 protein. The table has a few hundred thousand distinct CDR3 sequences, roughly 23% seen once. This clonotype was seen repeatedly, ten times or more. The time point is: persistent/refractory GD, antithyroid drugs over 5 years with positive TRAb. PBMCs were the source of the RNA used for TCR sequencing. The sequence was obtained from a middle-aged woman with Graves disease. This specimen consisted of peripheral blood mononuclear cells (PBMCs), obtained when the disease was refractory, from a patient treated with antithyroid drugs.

CDR3 sequence: CSVVGQRETQYF. Here the CDR3 DNA reads TGCAGCGTTGTAGGGCAGAGGGAGACCCAGTACTTC. The chain uses TRBV29-1 and TRBJ2-5; D ambiguous. The germline V gene has CDR1 SQVTM and CDR2 ANQGSEA. The ends were cut back, 4 bases at V and 5 bases at J, with 11 bases in the middle. CDR3 size: 12 residues.